Many counts were recorded for the clone carrying this T cell receptor beta chain. What it binds is unknown. Profiles of TCR beta VDJ and CDR3 were generated from a genomic DNA template. TCRdb called the reads again in MiXCR, with one record for every CDR3 protein. Counted here are about 210,000 distinct CDR3 sequences, roughly 55% occurring once; the ten biggest clones make up less than 30%. The record originates from a study of CD8+CD57+ T cells in acquired aplastic anemia. As for the study in general: Healthy donors had, on average, around 10 million reads for their CD4+ cells.

This CDR3 comprises 13 residues. CDR1 is LNHDA and CDR2 is SQIVND in the germline V gene (reference sequence). V shed 9 bases and J shed 2 bases, with 13 bases lying between them. Whole-study findings and limits: A significant difference in CD8+ Simpson's diversity between patients and controls was not found. It was found that fewer than 35 CD8+ CDR3 sequences were shared between patients and controls.

This clonotype originated in a human donor in good health. The chain uses TRBV19 and TRBJ1-1; a weak D match, TRBD1 (6 bases). The sample comprised sorted CD4+, CD8+, or CD8+CD57+ T cells (not recorded which) from PBMCs. The CDR3 is CASSIQGNTEAFF. The CDR3 DNA reads TGTGCCAGCAGCATACAGGGCAACACTGAAGCTTTCTTT.